Listed below are T cell receptor beta chains from one sample, sequenced in a study of blood T cell repertoires in COVID-19. Libraries were prepared by immunoSEQ multiplex PCR; TCRdb keeps only in-frame clonotypes and omits some of them. The repertoire consists of some 330,000 clones, with 70% to 90% occurring once and the leading ten covering approximately 4%. Sequencing input: peripheral blood. These receptors all come from a woman aged 45-65 years with active or convalescent COVID-19. Both conserved end residues are part of each CDR3. Fields, in order: V gene, clone size, D gene, J gene, CDR3 DNA, CDR3 protein. A D gene is named only where the DNA matches it firmly. Rows give clone size only sometimes, using once, few, many, or a class for an expanded clone.

v_gene: TRBV7-2; abundance: .; d_gene: .; j_gene: TRBJ1-2; CDR3nt: TGTGCCAGCAGCCCCCGGACAGCCGCTAACTATGGCTACACCTTC; CDR3aa: CASSPRTAANYGYTF
v_gene: TRBV30; abundance: .; d_gene: TRBD1; j_gene: TRBJ1-1; CDR3nt: TGTGCCTGGGGGAGGACAGGGGAAACTGAAGCTTTCTTT; CDR3aa: CAWGRTGETEAFF
v_gene: TRBV18; abundance: .; d_gene: TRBD1; j_gene: TRBJ1-1; CDR3nt: TGTGCCAGCTCACCCCGGGACAGAGCTAACACTGAAGCTTTCTTT; CDR3aa: CASSPRDRANTEAFF
v_gene: TRBV4-1; abundance: .; d_gene: .; j_gene: TRBJ2-5; CDR3nt: TGCGCCAGCAGCCGTTGGACAGAAGAGACCCAGTACTTC; CDR3aa: CASSRWTEETQYF
v_gene: TRBV30; abundance: .; d_gene: TRBD1; j_gene: TRBJ2-7; CDR3nt: TGTGCCTGGAGTGTACTTCACCGGACAGGGCTGAGCGAGCAGTACTTC; CDR3aa: CAWSVLHRTGLSEQYF
v_gene: TRBV7-9; abundance: .; d_gene: .; j_gene: TRBJ2-7; CDR3nt: TGTGCCAGCAGCCCCCCTGGGCGAGTCCCTTACGAGCAGTACTTC; CDR3aa: CASSPPGRVPYEQYF
v_gene: TRBV2; abundance: few; d_gene: TRBD2; j_gene: TRBJ2-7; CDR3nt: TGTGCCAGCAGTGAAGCGCCCCTTGGAGCGGGAGGCGAGCAGTACTTC; CDR3aa: CASSEAPLGAGGEQYF
v_gene: TRBV7-2; abundance: .; d_gene: .; j_gene: TRBJ1-1; CDR3nt: TGTGCCAGCAGCCCCATGGGGAGGGCCACTGAAGCTTTCTTT; CDR3aa: CASSPMGRATEAFF
v_gene: TRBV19; abundance: .; d_gene: TRBD1; j_gene: TRBJ1-2; CDR3nt: TGTGCCAGTAGTATGCAGGGGGATCATGGCTACACCTTC; CDR3aa: CASSMQGDHGYTF
v_gene: TRBV5-1; abundance: .; d_gene: TRBD1; j_gene: TRBJ1-2; CDR3nt: TGCGCCAGCAGCTTCCTCCCGGGACAGTTGGATGGCTACACCTTC; CDR3aa: CASSFLPGQLDGYTF
v_gene: TRBV14; abundance: .; d_gene: TRBD2; j_gene: TRBJ2-1; CDR3nt: TGTGCCAGCAGCCTTCCTTTACTAGCGGGAGCTTGGAATGAGCAGTTCTTC; CDR3aa: CASSLPLLAGAWNEQFF
v_gene: TRBV15; abundance: .; d_gene: .; j_gene: TRBJ1-5; CDR3nt: TGTGCCACCAGCAGACCAGGGGTCGCCCAGCCCCAGCATTTT; CDR3aa: CATSRPGVAQPQHF
v_gene: TRBV27; abundance: once; d_gene: .; j_gene: TRBJ2-1; CDR3nt: TGTGCCAGCAGTTTTCCCTCCGGGACAGAGCAGTTCTTC; CDR3aa: CASSFPSGTEQFF
v_gene: TRBV14; abundance: .; d_gene: .; j_gene: TRBJ1-6; CDR3nt: TGTGCCTCGTCCCGGGGTAACCATAATTCACCCCTCCACTTT; CDR3aa: CASSRGNHNSPLHF
v_gene: TRBV10-3; abundance: .; d_gene: .; j_gene: TRBJ2-7; CDR3nt: TGTGCCATCAGGCCGGGACATTCCTACGAGCAGTACTTC; CDR3aa: CAIRPGHSYEQYF
v_gene: TRBV19; abundance: .; d_gene: .; j_gene: TRBJ1-5; CDR3nt: TGTGCCAGTACCCAGGGTAGTCCTCAGCCCCAGCATTTT; CDR3aa: CASTQGSPQPQHF
v_gene: TRBV18; abundance: .; d_gene: .; j_gene: TRBJ1-1; CDR3nt: TGTGCCAGCTCACGCCAGACAGGCTTCCCGAACACTGAAGCTTTCTTT; CDR3aa: CASSRQTGFPNTEAFF
v_gene: TRBV9; abundance: .; d_gene: TRBD2; j_gene: TRBJ2-7; CDR3nt: TGTGCCAGCAGCGCTAGCGGGAGTCCCCACGAGCAGTACTTC; CDR3aa: CASSASGSPHEQYF
v_gene: TRBV3-1/TRBV3-2; abundance: .; d_gene: .; j_gene: TRBJ2-3; CDR3nt: TGTGCCAGCAGCCGAGAAGGTGAACTAGTTGCAGATACGCAGTATTTT; CDR3aa: CASSREGELVADTQYF
v_gene: TRBV6-2/TRBV6-3; abundance: .; d_gene: TRBD2; j_gene: TRBJ2-5; CDR3nt: TGTGCCAGCAGTCCGACTAGCGGGGGTGAGACCCAGTACTTC; CDR3aa: CASSPTSGGETQYF
v_gene: TRBV4-3; abundance: .; d_gene: .; j_gene: TRBJ2-7; CDR3nt: TGCGCCAGCAGTCGGACAGAGTCCCACGGGGAGCAGTACTTC; CDR3aa: CASSRTESHGEQYF
v_gene: TRBV5-1; abundance: .; d_gene: .; j_gene: TRBJ1-2; CDR3nt: TGCGCCAGCAGCTATTCGACAGGCAAAAATAATGGCTACACCTTC; CDR3aa: CASSYSTGKNNGYTF
v_gene: TRBV5-4; abundance: .; d_gene: TRBD2; j_gene: TRBJ2-3; CDR3nt: TGTGCCAGCAGCGGTAGCGGGGGACCCACAGATACGCAGTATTTT; CDR3aa: CASSGSGGPTDTQYF
v_gene: TRBV5-1; abundance: .; d_gene: TRBD2; j_gene: TRBJ2-7; CDR3nt: TGCGCCAGCAGCCCGGCGGGGGGGCAGTCGTACGAGCAGTACTTC; CDR3aa: CASSPAGGQSYEQYF
v_gene: TRBV4-3; abundance: .; d_gene: .; j_gene: TRBJ2-7; CDR3nt: TGCGCCAGCAGCCAAGATTACGACAATACCTACGAGCAGTACTTC; CDR3aa: CASSQDYDNTYEQYF
v_gene: TRBV12-3/TRBV12-4; abundance: .; d_gene: .; j_gene: TRBJ1-2; CDR3nt: TGTGCCAGCAGTTCCCCCCGGAACTATGGCTACACCTTC; CDR3aa: CASSSPRNYGYTF
v_gene: TRBV6-2/TRBV6-3; abundance: .; d_gene: .; j_gene: TRBJ1-3; CDR3nt: TGTGCCAGCAGTTACCGAGGGCGAGGAAACACCATATATTTT; CDR3aa: CASSYRGRGNTIYF
v_gene: TRBV3-1/TRBV3-2; abundance: .; d_gene: .; j_gene: TRBJ2-7; CDR3nt: TGTGCCAGCAGCCAGGTTGAGCGCGAGCAGTACTTC; CDR3aa: CASSQVEREQYF
v_gene: TRBV18; abundance: once; d_gene: .; j_gene: TRBJ1-6; CDR3nt: TGTGCCAGCTCACCTAATAAGGGGGCACCCCTCCACTTT; CDR3aa: CASSPNKGAPLHF
v_gene: TRBV25-1; abundance: .; d_gene: TRBD1; j_gene: TRBJ2-2; CDR3nt: TGTGCCAGCAGTGATTCCGGACAGGGCAACACCGGGGAGCTGTTTTTT; CDR3aa: CASSDSGQGNTGELFF
v_gene: TRBV28; abundance: .; d_gene: TRBD2; j_gene: TRBJ2-7; CDR3nt: TGTGCCAGCAGTCGGCTAGCGGGTAGCTCCTACGAGCAGTACTTC; CDR3aa: CASSRLAGSSYEQYF
v_gene: TRBV18; abundance: once; d_gene: .; j_gene: TRBJ2-2; CDR3nt: TGTGCCAGCTCACCAGACAGTTCCGCCGGGGAGCTGTTTTTT; CDR3aa: CASSPDSSAGELFF
v_gene: TRBV6-2/TRBV6-3; abundance: .; d_gene: .; j_gene: TRBJ1-1; CDR3nt: TGTGCCAGCAGTTACTCGGTGCGGGAAGGCGGGAACACTGAAGCTTTCTTT; CDR3aa: CASSYSVREGGNTEAFF
v_gene: TRBV21-1; abundance: once; d_gene: .; j_gene: TRBJ2-7; CDR3nt: TGTGCCAGCAGCAAACCGGCCCGGGACAGGGAACCCTACGAGCAGTACTTC; CDR3aa: CASSKPARDREPYEQYF
v_gene: TRBV3-1/TRBV3-2; abundance: .; d_gene: .; j_gene: TRBJ1-1; CDR3nt: TGTGCCAGCAGCCAGGGCGGCCGAGCGGGAGCTTTCTTT; CDR3aa: CASSQGGRAGAFF
v_gene: TRBV6-2/TRBV6-3; abundance: .; d_gene: .; j_gene: TRBJ1-1; CDR3nt: TGTGCCAGCAGTCTTCAACGGACAGCGAACACTGAAGCTTTCTTT; CDR3aa: CASSLQRTANTEAFF
v_gene: TRBV12-3/TRBV12-4; abundance: .; d_gene: .; j_gene: TRBJ1-2; CDR3nt: TGTGCCAGCAGTACGACAGAGTTCTATGGCTACACCTTC; CDR3aa: CASSTTEFYGYTF
v_gene: TRBV7-2; abundance: .; d_gene: TRBD2; j_gene: TRBJ2-4; CDR3nt: TGTGCCAGCAGCTTAGGACTAGCGGTCGGCAAAAACATTCAGTACTTC; CDR3aa: CASSLGLAVGKNIQYF
v_gene: TRBV4-2; abundance: few; d_gene: .; j_gene: TRBJ1-2; CDR3nt: TGTGCCAGCAGCCAAGATCCGGGATCTAACTATGGCTACACCTTC; CDR3aa: CASSQDPGSNYGYTF
v_gene: TRBV7-9; abundance: .; d_gene: .; j_gene: TRBJ1-1; CDR3nt: TGTGCCAGCAGCCCCAGTATTAGCTCTGAAGCTTTCTTT; CDR3aa: CASSPSISSEAFF
v_gene: TRBV6-5; abundance: .; d_gene: TRBD1; j_gene: TRBJ2-2; CDR3nt: TGTGCCAGCAATCGGGACAGGGCGAACACCGGGGAGCTGTTTTTT; CDR3aa: CASNRDRANTGELFF
v_gene: TRBV28; abundance: .; d_gene: TRBD1; j_gene: TRBJ1-1; CDR3nt: TGTGCCAGCAGTTTTAAGGGGACAGGGGGCTTTGACACTGAAGCTTTCTTT; CDR3aa: CASSFKGTGGFDTEAFF
v_gene: TRBV6-2/TRBV6-3; abundance: .; d_gene: .; j_gene: TRBJ1-2; CDR3nt: TGTGCCAGCAGCCTGGAGGGGAACTATGGCTACACCTTC; CDR3aa: CASSLEGNYGYTF
v_gene: TRBV11-2; abundance: .; d_gene: TRBD1; j_gene: TRBJ2-5; CDR3nt: TGTGCCAGCAGCTTGCAGGGGGCTGTGGGGGAGACCCAGTACTTC; CDR3aa: CASSLQGAVGETQYF
v_gene: TRBV12-3/TRBV12-4; abundance: .; d_gene: TRBD1; j_gene: TRBJ1-2; CDR3nt: TGTGCCAGCAGTTGGCAGGGGGACTATGGCTACACCTTC; CDR3aa: CASSWQGDYGYTF
v_gene: TRBV5-1; abundance: once; d_gene: TRBD1; j_gene: TRBJ2-5; CDR3nt: TGCGCCAGCAGCTTAACAGGGGGCGAATGGGAGACCCAGTACTTC; CDR3aa: CASSLTGGEWETQYF
v_gene: TRBV19; abundance: .; d_gene: TRBD2; j_gene: TRBJ2-3; CDR3nt: TGTGCCAGTACTACAGCGGGGGGTATCACAGATACGCAGTATTTT; CDR3aa: CASTTAGGITDTQYF
v_gene: TRBV5-8; abundance: .; d_gene: .; j_gene: TRBJ1-5; CDR3nt: TGTGCCAGCAGCTTGCCTCAGGGCCAAAGAGTAATCGATCAGCCCCAGCATTTT; CDR3aa: CASSLPQGQRVIDQPQHF
v_gene: TRBV5-1; abundance: .; d_gene: .; j_gene: TRBJ2-1; CDR3nt: TGCGCCAGCAGCTTAGAGGGCGGGGTACAGTCTAATGAGCAGTTCTTC; CDR3aa: CASSLEGGVQSNEQFF
v_gene: TRBV19; abundance: .; d_gene: .; j_gene: TRBJ1-2; CDR3nt: TGTGCCAGTACCACAGACCCCAGAGCTAACTATGGCTACACCTTC; CDR3aa: CASTTDPRANYGYTF
v_gene: TRBV19; abundance: .; d_gene: .; j_gene: TRBJ1-3; CDR3nt: TGTGCCAGTAGTACGGTCTCTGGAAACACCATATATTTT; CDR3aa: CASSTVSGNTIYF
v_gene: TRBV9; abundance: .; d_gene: .; j_gene: TRBJ2-1; CDR3nt: TGTGCCAGCAGCCCGATGGGACAAACCTACAATGAGCAGTTCTTC; CDR3aa: CASSPMGQTYNEQFF
v_gene: TRBV19; abundance: .; d_gene: TRBD1; j_gene: TRBJ2-3; CDR3nt: TGTGCCAGTAGCCGAACAGGGGGGGATACGCAGTATTTT; CDR3aa: CASSRTGGDTQYF